This TCR beta chain appears in the sequencing data of a study of blood T cell repertoires in COVID-19. Study context: The study drew acute and convalescent COVID-19 samples from the United States, Italy and Spain. T cells, B-cell-depleted T cells, or PBMCs provided the cDNA or gDNA that served as material.

How the authors handled the data: Researchers report that nucleated cell counts were estimated from reference gene primer amplification. TCRdb keeps only in-frame clones here, not all; method: immunoSEQ multiplex PCR. The D gene and trimming were derived from the DNA, and the V and J assignments and clone size from that table. The data contain about 300,000 clones, 88% of them singletons. The length of the CDR3 is 16 residues. V gave up 6 bases and J gave up 3 bases; unmatched junction bases: 9. CDR1 is ENHRY, CDR2 SYGVKD, per germline. The receptor's source is a woman in her twenties or thirties who had recovered from COVID-19. Material for sequencing was peripheral blood. The chain recombines TRBV10-3 with TRBJ1-3, with TRBD1 identical over 9 bases. The CDR3 region has the DNA TGTGCCATCAGAGCCGGGACAGGGAAGGGTGGAAACACCATATATTTT. It translates to CAIRAGTGKGGNTIYF.